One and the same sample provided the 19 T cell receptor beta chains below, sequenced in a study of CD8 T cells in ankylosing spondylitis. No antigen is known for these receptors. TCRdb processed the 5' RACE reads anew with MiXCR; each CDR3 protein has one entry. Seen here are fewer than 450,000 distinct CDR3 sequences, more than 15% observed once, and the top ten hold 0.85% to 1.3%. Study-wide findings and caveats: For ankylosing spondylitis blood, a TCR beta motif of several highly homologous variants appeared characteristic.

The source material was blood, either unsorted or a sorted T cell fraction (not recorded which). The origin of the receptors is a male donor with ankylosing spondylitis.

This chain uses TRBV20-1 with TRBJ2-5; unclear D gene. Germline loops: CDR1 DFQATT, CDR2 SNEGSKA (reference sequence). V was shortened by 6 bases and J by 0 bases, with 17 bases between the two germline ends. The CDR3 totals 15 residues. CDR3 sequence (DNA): TGCAGTGCAGCCCCCTTAAATCAGTACCAAGAGACCCAGTACTTC. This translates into CSAAPLNQYQETQYF.

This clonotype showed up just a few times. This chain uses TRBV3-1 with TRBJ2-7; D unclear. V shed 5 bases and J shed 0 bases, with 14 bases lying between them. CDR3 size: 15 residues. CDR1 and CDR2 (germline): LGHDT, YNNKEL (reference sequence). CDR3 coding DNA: TGTGCCAGCAGCATGGTTAGGGCCCCCTCCTACGAGCAGTACTTC. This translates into CASSMVRAPSYEQYF.

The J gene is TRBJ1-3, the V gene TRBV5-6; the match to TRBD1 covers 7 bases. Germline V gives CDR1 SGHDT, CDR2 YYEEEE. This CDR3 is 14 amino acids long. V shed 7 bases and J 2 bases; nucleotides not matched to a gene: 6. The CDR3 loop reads CASALQGAGNTIYF. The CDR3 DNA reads TGTGCCAGCGCTCTGCAGGGGGCTGGAAACACCATATATTTT.

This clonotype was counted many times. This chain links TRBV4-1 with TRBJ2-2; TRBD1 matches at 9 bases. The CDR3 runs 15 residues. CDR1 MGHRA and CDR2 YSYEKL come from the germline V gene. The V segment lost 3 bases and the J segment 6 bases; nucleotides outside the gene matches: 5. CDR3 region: CASSHVGQGSGELFF. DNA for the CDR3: TGCGCCAGCAGCCATGTCGGACAGGGGTCCGGGGAGCTGTTTTTT.

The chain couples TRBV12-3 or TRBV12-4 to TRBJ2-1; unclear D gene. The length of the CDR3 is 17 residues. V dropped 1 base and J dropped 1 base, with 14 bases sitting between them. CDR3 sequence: CASSLETPPSSYNEQFF. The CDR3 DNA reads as TGTGCCAGCAGTTTAGAGACACCACCCTCATCCTACAATGAGCAGTTCTTC.

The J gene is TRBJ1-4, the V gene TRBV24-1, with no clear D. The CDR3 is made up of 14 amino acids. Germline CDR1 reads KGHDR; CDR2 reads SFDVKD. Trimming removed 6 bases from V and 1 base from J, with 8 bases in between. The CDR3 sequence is CATSMGGTNEKLFF. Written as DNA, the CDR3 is TGTGCCACCAGTATGGGCGGAACTAATGAAAAACTGTTTTTT.

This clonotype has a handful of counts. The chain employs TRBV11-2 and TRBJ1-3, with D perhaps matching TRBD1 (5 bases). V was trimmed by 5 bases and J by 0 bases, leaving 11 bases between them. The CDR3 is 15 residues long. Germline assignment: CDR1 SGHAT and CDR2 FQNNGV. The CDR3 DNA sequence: TGTGCCAGCAGCGACCGGGGGGGCTCTGGAAACACCATATATTTT. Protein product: CASSDRGGSGNTIYF. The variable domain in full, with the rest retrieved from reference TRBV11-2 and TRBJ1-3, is EAGVAQSPRYKIIEKRQSVAFWCNPISGHATLYWYQQILGQGPKLLIQFQNNGVVDDSQLPKDRFSAERLKGVDSTLKIQPAKLEDSAVYLCASSDRGGSGNTIYFGEGSWLTVV.

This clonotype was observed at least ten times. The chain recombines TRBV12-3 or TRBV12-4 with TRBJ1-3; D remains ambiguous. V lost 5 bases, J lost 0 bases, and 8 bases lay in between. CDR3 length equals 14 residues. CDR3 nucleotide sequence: TGTGCCAGCAGTAGGTCGTCCTCTGGAAACACCATATATTTT. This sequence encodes CASSRSSSGNTIYF.

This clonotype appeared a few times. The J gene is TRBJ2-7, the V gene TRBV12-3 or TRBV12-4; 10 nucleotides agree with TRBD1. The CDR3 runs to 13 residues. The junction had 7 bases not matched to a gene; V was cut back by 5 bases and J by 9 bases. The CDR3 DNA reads TGTGCCAGCAGTCCACCGGGACAGGGGTCGCAGTACTTC. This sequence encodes CASSPPGQGSQYF.

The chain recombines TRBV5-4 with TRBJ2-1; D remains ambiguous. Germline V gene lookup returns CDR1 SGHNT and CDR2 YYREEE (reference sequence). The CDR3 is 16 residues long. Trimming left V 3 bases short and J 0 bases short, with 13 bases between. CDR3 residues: CASSSPGPSSYNEQFF. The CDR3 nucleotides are TGTGCCAGCAGCTCCCCCGGACCTAGCTCCTACAATGAGCAGTTCTTC.

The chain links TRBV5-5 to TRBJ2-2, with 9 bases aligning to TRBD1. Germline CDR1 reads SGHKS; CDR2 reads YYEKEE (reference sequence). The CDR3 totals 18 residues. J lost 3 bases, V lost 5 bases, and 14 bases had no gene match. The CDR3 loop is CASRPPGQGNEDTGELFF. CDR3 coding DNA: TGTGCCAGCAGGCCCCCGGGACAGGGAAACGAGGACACCGGGGAGCTGTTTTTT.

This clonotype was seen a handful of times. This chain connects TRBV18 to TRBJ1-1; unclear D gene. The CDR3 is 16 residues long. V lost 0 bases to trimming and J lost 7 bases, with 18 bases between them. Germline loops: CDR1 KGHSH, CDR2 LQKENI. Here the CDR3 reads CASSPPNQRETREAFF. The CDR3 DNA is TGTGCCAGCTCACCACCTAATCAGCGGGAGACCCGTGAAGCTTTCTTT. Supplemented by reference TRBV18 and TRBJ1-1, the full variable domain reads NAGVMQNPRHLVRRRGQEARLRCSPMKGHSHVYWYRQLPEEGLKFMVYLQKENIIDESGMPKERFSAEFPKEGPSILRIQQVVRGDSAAYFCASSPPNQRETREAFFGQGTRLTVV.

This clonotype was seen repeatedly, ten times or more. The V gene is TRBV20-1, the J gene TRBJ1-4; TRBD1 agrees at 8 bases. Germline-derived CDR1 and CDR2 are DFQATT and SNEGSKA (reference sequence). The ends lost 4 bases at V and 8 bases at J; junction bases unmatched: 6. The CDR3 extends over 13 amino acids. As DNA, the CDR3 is TGCAGTGCTACCAGGGGGCCGGGAGAAAAACTGTTTTTT. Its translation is CSATRGPGEKLFF.

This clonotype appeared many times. The CDR3 bases are TGTGCCAGCAGACCTCCGACTAGCGGGGTGTCAGATACGCAGTATTTT. Its protein is CASRPPTSGVSDTQYF. V usage is TRBV12-3 or TRBV12-4 and J usage is TRBJ2-3; 11 nucleotides align to TRBD2. V gave up 6 bases and J gave up 4 bases; unmatched junction bases: 9. CDR3 length: 16 amino acids.

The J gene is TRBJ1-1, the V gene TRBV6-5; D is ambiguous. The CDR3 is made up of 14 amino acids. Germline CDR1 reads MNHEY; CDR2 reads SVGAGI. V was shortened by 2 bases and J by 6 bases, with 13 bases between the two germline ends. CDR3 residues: CASSYGGSSAEAFF. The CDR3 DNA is TGTGCCAGCAGTTACGGAGGGAGTAGCGCTGAAGCTTTCTTT.

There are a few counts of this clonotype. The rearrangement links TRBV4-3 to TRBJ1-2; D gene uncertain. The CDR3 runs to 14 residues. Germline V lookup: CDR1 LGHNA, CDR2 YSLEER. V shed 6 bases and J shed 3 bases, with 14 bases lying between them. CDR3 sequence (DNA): TGCGCCAGCAGTGGCGGTAGGAGGGACTATGGCTACACCTTC. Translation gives CASSGGRRDYGYTF.

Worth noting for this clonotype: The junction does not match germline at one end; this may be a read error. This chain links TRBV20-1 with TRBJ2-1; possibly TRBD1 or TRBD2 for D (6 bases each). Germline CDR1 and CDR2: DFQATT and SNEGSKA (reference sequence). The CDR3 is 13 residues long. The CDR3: CSSRGDTYNEQFF. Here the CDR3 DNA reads TGCAGTTCTAGGGGGGACACGTACAATGAGCAGTTCTTC.

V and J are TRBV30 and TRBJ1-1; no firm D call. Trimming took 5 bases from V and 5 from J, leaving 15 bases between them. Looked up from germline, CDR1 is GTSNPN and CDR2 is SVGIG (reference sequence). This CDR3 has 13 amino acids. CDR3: CAWLRSRETEAFF. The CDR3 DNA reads TGTGCCTGGTTACGGTCACGGGAAACTGAAGCTTTCTTT.

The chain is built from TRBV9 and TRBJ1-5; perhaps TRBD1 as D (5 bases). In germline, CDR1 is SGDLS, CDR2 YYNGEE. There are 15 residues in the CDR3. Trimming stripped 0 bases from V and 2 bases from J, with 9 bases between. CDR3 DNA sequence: TGTGCCAGCAGCGTAGTTCGGGACCGCAATCAGCCCCAGCATTTT. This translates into CASSVVRDRNQPQHF.